This note documents a single TCR beta chain sequence. As yet, its antigen is unknown. The source of the sample is a study of T cell repertoires in cytomegalovirus infection. As for the study in general: Public TCR beta signatures were indicative of both CMV infection and a matching HLA type.

Each CDR3 protein is one row after TCRdb ran MiXCR on the reads. The sample lists around 900,000 distinct CDR3 sequences; approximately 31% were seen once. The material was cultured CD8+ T cells from PBMCs, obtained from culture after CMV antigen stimulation. This TCR was recovered from a human donor in good health (CMV status not recorded). Some clones in this sample may be carry-over from other donors' samples.

The CDR3 reads CASSLEDFGELFF. In DNA, the CDR3 is TGTGCCAGCAGCTTGGAAGACTTCGGGGAGCTGTTTTTT. This sequence joins TRBV5-5 and TRBJ2-2; D is unclear. The V end was cut by 0 bases, the J end by 7 bases, with 7 bases between. This CDR3 comprises 13 residues. The germline gives CDR1 SGHKS, CDR2 YYEKEE (reference sequence).